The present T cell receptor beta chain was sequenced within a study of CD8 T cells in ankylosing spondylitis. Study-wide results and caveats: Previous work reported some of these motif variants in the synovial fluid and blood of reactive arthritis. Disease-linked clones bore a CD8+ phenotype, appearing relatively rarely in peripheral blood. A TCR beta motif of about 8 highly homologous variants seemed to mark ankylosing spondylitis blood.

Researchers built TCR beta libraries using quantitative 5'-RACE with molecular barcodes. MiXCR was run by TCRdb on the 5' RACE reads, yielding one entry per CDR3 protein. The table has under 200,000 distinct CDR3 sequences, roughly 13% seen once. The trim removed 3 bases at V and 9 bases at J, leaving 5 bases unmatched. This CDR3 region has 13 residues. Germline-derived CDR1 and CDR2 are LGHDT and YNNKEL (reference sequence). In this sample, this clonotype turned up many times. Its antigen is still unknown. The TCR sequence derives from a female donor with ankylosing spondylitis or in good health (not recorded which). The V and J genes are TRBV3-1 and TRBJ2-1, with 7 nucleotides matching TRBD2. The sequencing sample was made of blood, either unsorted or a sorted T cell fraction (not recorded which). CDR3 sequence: CASSHGGRAEQFF. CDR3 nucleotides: TGTGCCAGCAGCCACGGAGGGAGGGCTGAGCAGTTCTTC.